One sample yielded the 9 T cell receptor beta chains listed below, sequenced in a study of radiation and T cells in renal cell carcinoma. The sample's time point: baseline pretreatment blood. As for treatment: 15 Gy SBRT to primary tumor, nephrectomy 4 weeks later. Assay: immunoSEQ multiplex PCR; the TCRdb copy retains only in-frame clones and omits some. The data hold about 140,000 clones, with around 78% observed a single time. The sample consisted of blood, taken from a patient whose treatment included radiotherapy and nephrectomy. The receptors stem from a woman aged 45 to 65 with renal cell carcinoma.

This chain joins TRBV4-3 and TRBJ2-7; possible D gene TRBD2, 6 bases. The CDR3 has 16 amino acids. V was pared by 1 base and J by 5 bases, with 18 bases between. The germline gives CDR1 LGHNA, CDR2 YSLEER. CDR3 bases: TGCGCCAGCAGCCAAGTTTACGGGGGACTCGACCACGAGCAGTACTTC. Translation: CASSQVYGGLDHEQYF.

The chain combines TRBV29-1 with TRBJ1-1; 8 bases are shared with TRBD1. The CDR3 totals 14 residues. V lost 3 bases to trimming and J lost 4 bases; unmatched junction nucleotides: 7. Germline V CDR1 and CDR2: SQVTM, ANQGSEA. For the CDR3, the DNA is TGCAGCGTTGATCACGGACAGGGCGTCACTGAAGCTTTCTTT. This encodes CSVDHGQGVTEAFF.

V is TRBV10-3 and J is TRBJ1-5, with 9 bases matching TRBD1. Germline CDR1 reads ENHRY; CDR2 reads SYGVKD. The CDR3 loop spans 14 amino acids. The V and J ends lost 4 bases and 4 bases, in that order; junction bases with no gene match: 2. The CDR3 sequence is CAISGGTGNQPQHF. CDR3 DNA: TGTGCCATCAGTGGGGGGACAGGGAATCAGCCCCAGCATTTT.

The genes are TRBV9 and TRBJ2-5, with 7 bases lining up with TRBD2. V was clipped by 3 bases and J by 5 bases; unmatched bases: 10. The germline V gene encodes CDR1 SGDLS and CDR2 YYNGEE. This CDR3 comprises 15 residues. CDR3 DNA sequence: TGTGCCAGCAGCGCAGGCCCGGGGGAGGGGGAGACCCAGTACTTC. Its translation is CASSAGPGEGETQYF.

This clone was picked up one time. The chain couples TRBV5-6 to TRBJ1-5; 7 bases are a match to TRBD1. V shed 5 bases and J 2 bases; nucleotides not matched to a gene: 4. This CDR3 is built from 14 residues. Germline-derived CDR1 and CDR2 are SGHDT and YYEEEE. CDR3 sequence (DNA): TGTGCCAGCAGTGAAAGGGGGCGCAATCAGCCCCAGCATTTT. Residues: CASSERGRNQPQHF.

The V and J genes are TRBV30 and TRBJ2-3; D possibly corresponds to TRBD2 (5 bases). The germline gives CDR1 GTSNPN, CDR2 SVGIG (reference sequence). The ends were cut back, 0 bases at V and 6 bases at J, with 19 bases in the middle. The CDR3 covers 16 residues. The CDR3 here is CAWSVLGALDGDTQYF. The CDR3 DNA is TGTGCCTGGAGTGTACTGGGAGCCCTGGATGGGGATACGCAGTATTTT.

The V gene is TRBV2, the J gene TRBJ1-5, with 11 bases fitting TRBD1. The CDR3 is 15 amino acids. The V gene's germline CDR1 is SNHLY and CDR2 FYNNEI. V lost 4 bases and J lost 7; bases outside the gene matches: 6. The CDR3 loop reads CASSGGQGAGQPQHF. Here the CDR3 DNA reads TGTGCCAGCAGTGGAGGACAGGGGGCAGGGCAGCCCCAGCATTTT.

In the case of this clone: Within the sample, other DNA sequences also encode this same CDR3. J is TRBJ2-7 and V is TRBV5-4; D not resolved. The ends were cut back, 5 bases at V and 3 bases at J, with 9 bases in the middle. This CDR3 comprises 12 residues. The germline V gene encodes CDR1 SGHNT and CDR2 YYREEE (reference sequence). Here the CDR3 reads CASSQDGYEQYF. The CDR3 region has the DNA TGTGCCAGCAGTCAGGACGGCTACGAGCAGTACTTC.

The chain is built from TRBV21-1 and TRBJ2-3; the table's D call, TRBD2, has no DNA check behind it. TRBV21-1 is flagged as a pseudogene. This CDR3 is built from 19 residues. The CDR3: CASSRPGTSGSPPTDTQYF. The DNA of the CDR3 is TGTGCCAGCAGCAGACCCGGGACTAGCGGGAGTCCTCCTACAGATACGCAGTATTTT.